This T cell receptor (beta chain) is drawn from a study of blood T cell repertoires in COVID-19. Clinical histories supplied by participants themselves formed the basis of cohort assignment. TCRdb's copy holds only in-frame clones and misses some; the assay was immunoSEQ multiplex PCR. This table has some 290,000 clones, roughly 90% appearing once. CDR1 GTSNPN and CDR2 SVGIG come from the germline V gene (reference sequence). This CDR3 has 18 amino acids. V shed 3 bases and J 4 bases; nucleotides not matched to a gene: 13. The chain has TRBV30 and TRBJ1-5; 12 bases match TRBD1. This TCR was sampled from a woman aged 30 to 39 who had been exposed to COVID-19. The sequenced material came from PBMCs or T cells enriched from blood (not recorded which). The CDR3 DNA reads as TGTGCCTGGAGGGGAGTACCGGGACAGGGGGCCCTAAATCAGCCCCAGCATTTT. Protein sequence: CAWRGVPGQGALNQPQHF.